This T cell receptor (beta chain) was recovered during a study of identical twins. Notes on the study in general: Cross-sectional statistics underpinned the conclusions; the same donors were not followed.

This CDR3 is built from 12 residues. Per the germline V gene, CDR1 is DFQATT and CDR2 is SNEGSKA (reference sequence). The ends lost 1 base at V and 7 bases at J; junction bases unmatched: 2. This clonotype has just a few counts. Antigen specificity is unknown. TCRdb re-analysed the 5' RACE reads in MiXCR, keeping a single row per CDR3 protein. The sample has approximately 210,000 distinct CDR3 sequences; approximately 15% are singletons. These data were also filed under a second study, of T cells expressing NK-cell markers. According to that study: About six of the donors carried dominant NKG2C+ clonotypes that took up roughly 1.0-8% of their CD8+ T cells. In four donors, dominant clonotypes made up roughly 25-60.1% of CD3+CD56-NKG2C+ cells.

This clonotype was obtained from a woman aged 18 to 35 in good health. Sequences were obtained from CD8+ T cells sorted from blood. V usage is TRBV20-1 and J usage is TRBJ1-1; 8 bases fit TRBD1. The CDR3 protein is CSARAGGIEAFF. CDR3 coding DNA: TGCAGTGCTAGAGCAGGGGGCATTGAAGCTTTCTTT.